This T cell receptor (beta chain) is drawn from a study of T cells in Graves' hyperthyroidism and ophthalmopathy. This clonotype was seen more than once but under ten times. Germline-derived CDR1 and CDR2 are WNHNN and SYGVQD (reference sequence). V was clipped by 3 bases and J by 4 bases, with 7 bases between them. The CDR3 covers 12 residues. Thyroid ultrasound and orbital computed tomography, with clinical symptoms and serum thyroxine and TRAb, informed diagnoses. Regions amplified from RNA transcripts were the TCR beta CDR3 regions. The HTBI primer set drove a first-round RT-PCR of the TCR CDR3. TCRdb analysed the multiplex PCR reads with MiXCR anew, one entry per CDR3 protein. The sample carries 400,000 or so distinct CDR3 sequences, more than 12% recorded once.

The receptor was derived from a man aged 50 to 60 with Graves' ophthalmopathy. The sample comprised blood. The chain combines TRBV10-1 with TRBJ2-7; no definite D call. CDR3 coding DNA: TGCGCCAGCAGTGATGGGCGATACGAGCAGTACTTC. Its translation: CASSDGRYEQYF.